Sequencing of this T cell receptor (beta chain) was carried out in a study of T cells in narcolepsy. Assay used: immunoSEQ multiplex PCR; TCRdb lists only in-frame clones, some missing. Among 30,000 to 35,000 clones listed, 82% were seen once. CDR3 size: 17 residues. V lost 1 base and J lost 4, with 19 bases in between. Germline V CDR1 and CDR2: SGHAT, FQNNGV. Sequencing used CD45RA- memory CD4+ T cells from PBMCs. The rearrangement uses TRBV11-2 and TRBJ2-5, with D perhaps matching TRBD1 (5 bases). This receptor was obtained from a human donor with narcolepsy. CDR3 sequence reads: CASSLVSAGRGAETQYF. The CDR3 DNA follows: TGTGCCAGCAGCTTAGTATCGGCAGGGCGCGGAGCAGAGACCCAGTACTTC.